What follows are 14 T cell receptor beta chains derived from one specimen sequenced in a study of identical twins. In TCRdb, the 5' RACE reads were re-called with MiXCR into one record per CDR3 protein. Of 400,000 to 550,000 distinct CDR3 sequences detected, 20% to 25% appear once; the ten largest clones hold 2.9%. The sample was also reused in another study, on T cells expressing NK-cell markers.

Sequencing was done on a sample of CD4+ T cells sorted from blood. The receptors shown here come from a woman aged 18-29 years in good health.

The sample holds one count of this clonotype. The gene calls are TRBV9 and TRBJ2-3; D unresolved. Germline-derived CDR1 and CDR2 are SGDLS and YYNGEE. Trimming removed 5 bases from V and 1 base from J, with 11 bases in between. This CDR3 spans 14 amino acids. The CDR3 region is CASRDERGTDTQYF. The CDR3 DNA follows: TGTGCCAGCAGGGATGAGCGCGGCACAGATACGCAGTATTTT.

This chain joins TRBV7-8 and TRBJ1-1; D remains ambiguous. Germline assignment: CDR1 SGHVS and CDR2 FQNEAQ. This CDR3 has 14 residues. V shed 4 bases and J shed 1 base, with 10 bases lying between them. The CDR3: CASSSRHGNTEAFF. In DNA form, the CDR3 reads TGTGCCAGCAGCTCCCGACACGGGAACACTGAAGCTTTCTTT. Full variable domain (remainder filled in from reference TRBV7-8 and TRBJ1-1): GAGVSQSPRYKVAKRGQDVALRCDPISGHVSLFWYQQALGQGPEFLTYFQNEAQLDKSGLPSDRFFAERPEGSVSTLKIQRTQQEDSAVYLCASSSRHGNTEAFFGQGTRLTVV.

This clonotype was counted only a few times. The chain joins TRBV9 to TRBJ2-1, with TRBD2 identical over 13 bases. Germline CDR1 SGDLS, CDR2 YYNGEE. This CDR3 comprises 18 residues. V lost 3 bases, J lost 1 base, and 7 bases stayed unmatched. The CDR3 sequence is CASSGTSGRSSSYNEQFF. The CDR3 bases are TGTGCCAGCAGCGGGACTAGCGGGAGAAGTTCTTCCTACAATGAGCAGTTCTTC.

The chain joins TRBV6-1 to TRBJ2-7; D is possibly TRBD1 (6 bases). The V and J ends lost 7 bases and 2 bases respectively, with 15 bases between them. Per germline, CDR1 MNHNS and CDR2 SASEGT. The CDR3 spans 14 residues. CDR3: CASNRGTETYEQYF. DNA for the CDR3: TGTGCCAGCAATAGGGGGACGGAGACCTACGAGCAGTACTTC.

In its sample, this clonotype was seen a few times. V and J are TRBV5-1 and TRBJ2-7; D is undetermined. CDR1 is SGHRS, CDR2 YFSETQ, per germline. The CDR3 totals 15 residues. V was cut by 4 bases and J by 3 bases, with 17 bases left in between. The CDR3 DNA follows: TGCGCCAGCAGCCCTCCTGACAAGATTATCTACGAGCAGTACTTC. It is translated as CASSPPDKIIYEQYF.

The genes are TRBV19 and TRBJ1-2; 7 bases fit TRBD1. This CDR3 is 14 amino acids long. Germline assignment: CDR1 LNHDA and CDR2 SQIVND (reference sequence). V dropped 7 bases and J dropped 3; count of bases not matched to a gene: 8. The CDR3 sequence is CASNPTGFDYGYTF. The CDR3 DNA sequence: TGTGCCAGTAACCCGACAGGGTTCGACTATGGCTACACCTTC.

This clonotype was observed a handful of times. The chain joins TRBV6-1 to TRBJ2-1; D ambiguous. The V end was cut by 8 bases, the J end by 1 base, with 12 bases between. The CDR3 has 14 amino acids. The germline CDR1 and CDR2 sequences are MNHNS and SASEGT. CDR3: CASGLKGSYNEQFF. The CDR3 region has the DNA TGTGCCAGCGGGTTAAAAGGGTCCTACAATGAGCAGTTCTTC.

This clonotype appeared a few times. The genes are TRBV4-3 and TRBJ2-7; 8 bases agree with TRBD2. The CDR3 totals 14 residues. The junction had 4 bases not matched to a gene; V was cut back by 3 bases and J by 3 bases. CDR1 and CDR2 from the germline V gene are LGHNA and YSLEER. The CDR3 region is CASSHSSGSYEQYF. The CDR3 region has the DNA TGCGCCAGCAGCCATTCGAGCGGGAGCTACGAGCAGTACTTC.

V gene TRBV5-1 combines with J gene TRBJ2-1, with a possible D match to TRBD2 (6 bases). The CDR3 contains 14 residues. Looked up from germline, CDR1 is SGHRS and CDR2 is YFSETQ. V lost 4 bases, J lost 3 bases, and 11 bases lay in between. The CDR3 loop reads CASSPGTFYNEQFF. As DNA, the CDR3 is TGCGCCAGCAGCCCCGGGACTTTCTACAATGAGCAGTTCTTC. The full variable domain, rest sourced from reference TRBV5-1 and TRBJ2-1, is KAGVTQTPRYLIKTRGQQVTLSCSPISGHRSVSWYQQTPGQGLQFLFEYFSETQRNKGNFPGRFSGRQFSNSRSEMNVSTLELGDSALYLCASSPGTFYNEQFFGPGTRLTVL.

This clonotype was observed a few times. The chain is built from TRBV6-2 or TRBV6-3 and TRBJ1-3, with D possibly TRBD1 on 5 matching bases. CDR1 MNHEY and CDR2 SVGEGT come from the germline V gene. The ends were cut back, 5 bases at V and 0 bases at J, with 14 bases in the middle. This CDR3 spans 16 amino acids. CDR3 nucleotide sequence: TGTGCCAGCAGTCACAGGACCCTCGTCTCTGGAAACACCATATATTTT. It encodes CASSHRTLVSGNTIYF.

This clonotype was counted between two and nine times. In DNA, the CDR3 is TGCAGTGCTAGAGGCAGCGGCAACACCGGGGAGCTGTTTTTT. Protein sequence: CSARGSGNTGELFF. The chain employs TRBV20-1 and TRBJ2-2, with TRBD2 as a possible D gene (5 bases). V was trimmed by 1 base and J by 2 bases, leaving 8 bases between them. The CDR3 length is 14 residues. Germline CDR1 reads DFQATT; CDR2 reads SNEGSKA (reference sequence).

The chain combines TRBV9 with TRBJ2-5, with D maybe TRBD2 (6 bases). Germline V gene data show CDR1 as SGDLS and CDR2 as YYNGEE. The CDR3 is 15 residues long. V lost 5 bases and J 2 bases, leaving 16 bases between the germline ends. The CDR3 protein is CASRAGGRGQETQYF. The CDR3 DNA reads TGTGCCAGCAGGGCCGGGGGTCGGGGGCAAGAGACCCAGTACTTC.

The CDR3: CASSVSPGNYNEQFF. As DNA, the CDR3 is TGTGCCAGCAGCGTTAGTCCAGGGAACTACAATGAGCAGTTCTTC. V usage is TRBV9 and J usage is TRBJ2-1, with D tentatively TRBD1 (5 bases). V shed 2 bases and J shed 3 bases, with 12 bases lying between them. The CDR3 extends over 15 amino acids. CDR1 and CDR2 (germline): SGDLS, YYNGEE. Using reference TRBV9 and TRBJ2-1 for the parts outside the CDR3, the full variable domain is DSGVTQTPKHLITATGQRVTLRCSPRSGDLSVYWYQQSLDQGLQFLIQYYNGEERAKGNILERFSAQQFPDLHSELNLSSLELGDSALYFCASSVSPGNYNEQFFGPGTRLTVL.

The rearrangement joins TRBV20-1 to TRBJ2-3; D is ambiguous. Germline V gene sequence: CDR1 DFQATT, CDR2 SNEGSKA (reference sequence). The CDR3 is 12 residues long. V lost 6 bases to trimming and J lost 3 bases, with 10 bases between them. The CDR3 DNA reads as TGCAGTGCCGAGGCTGGAACAGATACGCAGTATTTT. This sequence encodes CSAEAGTDTQYF.